The following is a T cell receptor beta chain sequence with its context. Its antigen is unidentified. The CDR3 contains 11 residues. CDR1 is SGHAT, CDR2 FQNNGV, per germline. V was pared by 5 bases and J by 8 bases, with 4 bases between. These data are taken from a study of PD-L1 blockade in urothelial cancer. On the study more broadly: A median blood sample held about 140,000 T cells and approximately 84,000 unique TCRs.

Findings of the study overall: When pretreatment blood TCR clonality was below the median, it predicted better survival.

Every PCR received spiked-in synthetic TCR analog templates. The protocol was immunoSEQ multiplex PCR, while the TCRdb copy is restricted to in-frame clones and leaves out a portion. This table has around 48,000 clones, around 86% appearing once. Time point indicated: peripheral blood 6 weeks after treatment start. The chain couples TRBV11-2 to TRBJ1-6; no clear D. This clonotype was sampled from a man in his sixties with urothelial cancer. Sequenced here: PBMCs, sampled around atezolizumab (anti-PD-L1) treatment. CDR3 coding DNA: TGTGCCAGCAGCCATCATTCACCCCTCCACTTT. Translating it yields CASSHHSPLHF.